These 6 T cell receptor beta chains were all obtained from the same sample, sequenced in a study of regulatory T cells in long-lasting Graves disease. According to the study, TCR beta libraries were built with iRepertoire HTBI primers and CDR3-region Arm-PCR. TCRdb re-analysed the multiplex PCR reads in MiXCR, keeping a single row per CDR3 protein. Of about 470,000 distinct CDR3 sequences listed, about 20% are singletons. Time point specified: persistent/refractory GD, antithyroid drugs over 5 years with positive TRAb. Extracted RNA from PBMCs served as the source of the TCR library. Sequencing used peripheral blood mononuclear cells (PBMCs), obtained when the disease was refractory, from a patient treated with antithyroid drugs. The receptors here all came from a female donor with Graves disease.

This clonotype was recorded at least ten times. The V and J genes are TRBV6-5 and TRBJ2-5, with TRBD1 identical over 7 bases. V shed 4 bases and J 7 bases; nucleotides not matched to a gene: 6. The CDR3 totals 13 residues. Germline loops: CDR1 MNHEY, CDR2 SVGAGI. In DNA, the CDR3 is TGTGCCAGCAGTTTGATACGACAGGGGACCCAGTACTTC. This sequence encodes CASSLIRQGTQYF.

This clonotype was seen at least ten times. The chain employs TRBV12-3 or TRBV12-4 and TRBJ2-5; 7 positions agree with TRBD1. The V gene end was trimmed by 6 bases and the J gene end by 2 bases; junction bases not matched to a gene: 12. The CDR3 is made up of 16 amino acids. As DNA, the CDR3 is TGTGCCAGCAGCTTGTTGGGACAGTTGGCTCAAGAGACCCAGTACTTC. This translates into CASSLLGQLAQETQYF.

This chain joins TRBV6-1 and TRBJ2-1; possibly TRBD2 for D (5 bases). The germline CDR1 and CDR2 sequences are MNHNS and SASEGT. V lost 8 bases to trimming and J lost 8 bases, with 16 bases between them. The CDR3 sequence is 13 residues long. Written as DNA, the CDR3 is TGTGCCAGCTGTAGATTGGAGGTCGATGAGCAGTTCTTC. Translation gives CASCRLEVDEQFF.

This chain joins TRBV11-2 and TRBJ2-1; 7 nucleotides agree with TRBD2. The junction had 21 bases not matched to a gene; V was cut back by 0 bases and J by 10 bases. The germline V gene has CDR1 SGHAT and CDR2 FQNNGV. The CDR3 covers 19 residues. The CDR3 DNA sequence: TGTGCCAGCAGCTTAGATCTGGGGGTGAGCGGGGATAAGAACTACGAGCAGTTCTTC. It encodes CASSLDLGVSGDKNYEQFF.

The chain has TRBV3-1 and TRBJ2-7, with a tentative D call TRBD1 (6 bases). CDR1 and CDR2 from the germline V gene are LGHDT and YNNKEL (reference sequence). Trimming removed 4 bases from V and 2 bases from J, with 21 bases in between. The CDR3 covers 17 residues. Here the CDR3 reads CASSLSTGFSRPYEQYF. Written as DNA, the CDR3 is TGTGCCAGCAGCCTCTCGACAGGATTCAGCCGCCCCTACGAGCAGTACTTC.

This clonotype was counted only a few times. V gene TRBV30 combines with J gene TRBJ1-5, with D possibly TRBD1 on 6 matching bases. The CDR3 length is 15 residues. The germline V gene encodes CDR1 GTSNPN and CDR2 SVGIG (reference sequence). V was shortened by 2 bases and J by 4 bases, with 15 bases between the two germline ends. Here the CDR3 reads CAWSMGGASNQPQHF. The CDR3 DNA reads TGTGCCTGGAGTATGGGGGGGGCTTCGAATCAGCCCCAGCATTTT.